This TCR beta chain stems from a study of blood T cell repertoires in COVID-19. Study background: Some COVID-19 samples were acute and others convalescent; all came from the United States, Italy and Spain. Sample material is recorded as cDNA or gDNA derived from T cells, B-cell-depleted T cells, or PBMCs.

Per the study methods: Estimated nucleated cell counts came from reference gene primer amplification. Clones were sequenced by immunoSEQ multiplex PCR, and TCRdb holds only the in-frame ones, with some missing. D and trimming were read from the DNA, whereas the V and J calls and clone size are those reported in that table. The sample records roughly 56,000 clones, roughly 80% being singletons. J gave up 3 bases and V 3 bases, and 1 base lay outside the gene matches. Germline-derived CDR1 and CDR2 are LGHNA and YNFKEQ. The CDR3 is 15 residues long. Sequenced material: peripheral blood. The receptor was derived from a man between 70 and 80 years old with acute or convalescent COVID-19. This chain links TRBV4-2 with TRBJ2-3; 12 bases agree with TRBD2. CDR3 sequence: CASSQTSGGTDTQYF. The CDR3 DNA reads TGTGCCAGCAGCCAGACTAGCGGGGGAACAGATACGCAGTATTTT.